These 32 T cell receptor beta chains were sequenced from one sample in a study of CD8+ T cells in alopecia areata. Treatment defined: oral pan-JAK inhibitor, 5-10 mg twice daily. cDNA prepared by RNA extraction and subsequent reverse transcription served as the template for sequencing. Only in-frame clones appear in the TCRdb table, and some are missing; sequencing was by immunoSEQ multiplex PCR. This sample has around 100,000 clones, with 44% found just once. Specimen: CD8+ T cells sorted from blood, collected at week 24, from a patient treated with tofacitinib. The receptors stem from a human donor with alopecia areata.

This clone has a handful of counts. The rearrangement links TRBV7-9 to TRBJ2-7; maybe TRBD2 (6 bases). This CDR3 is 16 amino acids long. Trimming took off 7 bases at V and 3 bases at J, with 22 bases between the two ends. CDR1 and CDR2 (germline): SEHNR, FQNEAQ (reference sequence). In DNA, the CDR3 is TGTGCCAGCACCGACCTCGGGGGAAAAAATGGCTACGAGCAGTACTTC. It is translated as CASTDLGGKNGYEQYF. Together with reference TRBV7-9 and TRBJ2-7, the CDR3 gives the full variable domain: DTGVSQNPRHKITKRGQNVTFRCDPISEHNRLYWYRQTLGQGPEFLTYFQNEAQLEKSRLLSDRFSAERPKGSFSTLEIQRTEQGDSAMYLCASTDLGGKNGYEQYFGPGTRLTVT.

V and J are TRBV25-1 and TRBJ2-2; 15 nucleotides align to TRBD2. The germline CDR1 and CDR2 sequences are MGHDK and SYGVNS. J lost 6 bases, V lost 4 bases, and 6 bases had no gene match. This CDR3 spans 17 amino acids. The chain's CDR3 is CASSVGLAGGVSGELFF. The CDR3 bases are TGTGCCAGCAGTGTGGGACTAGCGGGAGGAGTGTCCGGGGAGCTGTTTTTT. Based on the CDR3 plus reference TRBV25-1 and TRBJ2-2, the full variable domain is EADIYQTPRYLVIGTGKKITLECSQTMGHDKMYWYQQDPGMELHLIHYSYGVNSTEKGDLSSESTVSRIRTEHFPLTLESARPSHTSQYLCASSVGLAGGVSGELFFGEGSRLTVL.

In this sample, this clone turned up a few times. The chain uses TRBV27 and TRBJ1-5, with 10 bases lining up with TRBD1. Germline V lookup: CDR1 MNHEY, CDR2 SMNVEV (reference sequence). Trimming removed 5 bases from V and 7 bases from J; junction bases left unmatched: 5. This CDR3 spans 14 amino acids. CDR3 amino acids: CASSPGTGEQPQHF. Written as DNA, the CDR3 is TGTGCCAGCAGTCCCGGGACAGGGGAGCAGCCCCAGCATTTT.

In its sample, this clone was seen a few times. The chain carries TRBV19 and TRBJ2-7; D remains ambiguous. The V end lost 3 bases, the J end lost 2 bases, and 14 bases lay between the germline ends. CDR3 size: 15 residues. Germline CDR1 reads LNHDA; CDR2 reads SQIVND (reference sequence). The CDR3 protein is CASSMGSKATYEQYF. The CDR3 DNA follows: TGTGCCAGTAGTATGGGATCGAAGGCAACCTACGAGCAGTACTTC.

The rearrangement links TRBV7-2 to TRBJ1-1, with unresolved D. Trimming removed 4 bases at V and 0 bases at J, with 12 bases between. The CDR3 runs to 15 residues. Germline V lookup: CDR1 SGHTA, CDR2 FQGNSA. CDR3 protein: CASSSKGYLNTEAFF. CDR3 nucleotide sequence: TGTGCCAGCAGCTCCAAAGGGTACCTGAACACTGAAGCTTTCTTT.

The V call is TRBV4-1, the J call TRBJ2-7; 11 bases line up with TRBD1. Germline V gene lookup returns CDR1 MGHRA and CDR2 YSYEKL. The CDR3 length is 15 residues. Losses at the gene ends were 1 base for V and 2 bases for J; bases not matched to a gene: 1. This chain's CDR3 is CASSQVGQGAYEQYF. The CDR3 DNA follows: TGCGCCAGCAGCCAAGTGGGACAGGGGGCCTACGAGCAGTACTTC.

The V gene is TRBV7-3, the J gene TRBJ1-1; D remains ambiguous. Between the trimmed V and J ends, which lost 2 bases and 0 bases, there was a span of 13 bases. CDR3 size: 16 residues. The germline gives CDR1 SGHTA, CDR2 FQGTGA. The CDR3 region is CASSLVTPIMNTEAFF. CDR3 bases: TGTGCCAGCAGCTTAGTGACCCCAATCATGAACACTGAAGCTTTCTTT.

The V and J genes are TRBV27 and TRBJ2-1, with unresolved D. CDR3 length: 14 amino acids. V was trimmed by 3 bases and J by 4 bases, leaving 10 bases between them. Germline CDR1 is MNHEY and CDR2 is SMNVEV (reference sequence). The CDR3 coding sequence is TGTGCCAGCAGTTTTATGCTTCCTTACAATGAGCAGTTCTTC. Its protein is CASSFMLPYNEQFF.

The chain carries TRBV27 and TRBJ2-5; TRBD1 is a possible D gene (6 bases). This CDR3 spans 14 amino acids. V shed 3 bases and J shed 5 bases, with 13 bases lying between them. Germline V gene data show CDR1 as MNHEY and CDR2 as SMNVEV (reference sequence). Written as DNA, the CDR3 is TGTGCCAGCAGTTTTGGTCAGGGGACGGAGACCCAGTACTTC. This encodes CASSFGQGTETQYF.

This rearrangement joins TRBV30 to TRBJ2-7; D is unresolved. From germline, CDR1 is GTSNPN and CDR2 SVGIG (reference sequence). The CDR3 sequence is 13 residues long. Deletions cut 5 bases from V and 2 bases from J, with 13 bases between. CDR3 sequence: CAWAPGVPYEQYF. CDR3 nucleotides: TGTGCCTGGGCCCCTGGGGTACCCTACGAGCAGTACTTC.

The genes are TRBV19 and TRBJ2-2; D remains ambiguous. This CDR3 is built from 14 residues. Trimming pared 5 bases from V and 5 bases from J, leaving 12 bases between. Germline assignment: CDR1 LNHDA and CDR2 SQIVND (reference sequence). The CDR3 bases are TGTGCCAGTAGTTTTAAGTCAAAGACCGGGGAGCTGTTTTTT. This translates into CASSFKSKTGELFF.

This clone showed up just once. The CDR3 DNA reads as TGTGCCACCAGCAGAACACAGGGATGGGAGCAGTACTTC. This gives the protein CATSRTQGWEQYF. The V and J genes are TRBV15 and TRBJ2-7; TRBD1 is a possible D gene (6 bases). This CDR3 is 13 amino acids long. The V end lost 2 bases, the J end lost 7 bases, and 12 bases lay between the germline ends. CDR1 is LNHNV and CDR2 is YYDKDF in the germline V gene (reference sequence).

The rearrangement joins TRBV5-6 to TRBJ2-5; D is unresolved. Trimming left V 0 bases short and J 2 bases short, with 8 bases between. The CDR3 consists of 14 residues. The V gene's germline CDR1 is SGHDT and CDR2 YYEEEE. CDR3 sequence reads: CASSLVFPQETQYF. The CDR3 DNA follows: TGTGCCAGCAGCTTGGTTTTCCCACAAGAGACCCAGTACTTC.

The V call is TRBV4-1, the J call TRBJ1-5; D is perhaps TRBD1 (5 bases). The CDR3 is 14 amino acids. CDR1 MGHRA and CDR2 YSYEKL come from the germline V gene. V shed 1 base and J shed 9 bases, with 13 bases lying between them. The CDR3 sequence is CASSQGTGPRPQHF. The CDR3 nucleotides are TGCGCCAGCAGCCAAGGTACAGGTCCCCGGCCCCAGCATTTT.

This chain links TRBV4-2 with TRBJ2-4; 10 nucleotides match TRBD2. This CDR3 has 17 residues. CDR1 and CDR2 (germline): LGHNA, YNFKEQ. Trimming at V came to 0 bases and at J to 5 bases, leaving 7 bases not matched to a gene. CDR3 sequence (DNA): TGTGCCAGCAGCCAAGATCCTAGCGGGAGTGGGGAAAACATTCAGTACTTC. It yields the protein CASSQDPSGSGENIQYF.

The chain joins TRBV30 to TRBJ2-7, with D possibly TRBD2 on 7 matching bases. Trimming took 5 bases from V and 2 from J, leaving 13 bases between them. The CDR3 totals 13 residues. CDR1 GTSNPN and CDR2 SVGIG come from the germline V gene (reference sequence). CDR3 loop: CAWELGGAYEQYF. Here the CDR3 DNA reads TGTGCCTGGGAACTAGGGGGGGCCTACGAGCAGTACTTC.

The chain couples TRBV6-1 to TRBJ2-7, with D unresolved. The V gene's germline CDR1 is MNHNS and CDR2 SASEGT. Trimming removed 0 bases at V and 3 bases at J, with 12 bases between. The CDR3 has 15 amino acids. The CDR3 sequence: CASSEAEGTVYEQYF. Written as DNA, the CDR3 is TGTGCCAGCAGTGAAGCGGAAGGTACCGTCTACGAGCAGTACTTC.

The chain carries TRBV27 and TRBJ2-1, with 10 bases matching TRBD2. This CDR3 comprises 18 residues. Germline V gene sequence: CDR1 MNHEY, CDR2 SMNVEV (reference sequence). Trimming took 0 bases from V and 0 from J; bases not matched to a gene: 5. DNA of the CDR3: TGTGCCAGCAGTTTATCGAGGGGACTAGCGAGCTCCTACAATGAGCAGTTCTTC. Protein product: CASSLSRGLASSYNEQFF.

Within the sample, this clone is hyperexpanded (1% or more). J is TRBJ2-3 and V is TRBV7-9; possibly TRBD2 for D (6 bases). CDR1 is SEHNR and CDR2 is FQNEAQ in the germline V gene (reference sequence). The CDR3 has 14 amino acids. V was cut by 0 bases and J by 6 bases, with 10 bases left in between. CDR3 sequence reads: CASSLASGLDTQYF. Here the CDR3 DNA reads TGTGCCAGCAGCTTAGCCAGCGGGCTTGATACGCAGTATTTT.

The J gene is TRBJ2-7, the V gene TRBV23-1, with 8 bases lining up with TRBD2. TRBV23-1 has ORF status, its function being uncertain. V was clipped by 3 bases and J by 5 bases; unmatched bases: 9. This CDR3 is built from 15 residues. The CDR3 reads CASSHPGLATDEQYF. CDR3 DNA sequence: TGCGCCAGCAGTCACCCAGGACTAGCTACTGACGAGCAGTACTTC.

V and J are TRBV4-1 and TRBJ2-3; 10 bases match TRBD2. CDR1 MGHRA and CDR2 YSYEKL come from the germline V gene. Trimming removed 3 bases from V and 2 bases from J; junction bases left unmatched: 8. The CDR3 is 17 amino acids. The CDR3 reads CASSHDSGRALTDTQYF. The CDR3 bases are TGCGCCAGCAGCCATGACAGCGGGAGGGCCCTCACAGATACGCAGTATTTT.

The CDR3 DNA reads TGTGCCAGCATTTTGACGCTCTCCTACAATGAGCAGTTCTTC. It translates to CASILTLSYNEQFF. The rearrangement joins TRBV2 to TRBJ2-1; D remains ambiguous. Trimming took off 7 bases at V and 0 bases at J, with 10 bases between the two ends. Looked up from germline, CDR1 is SNHLY and CDR2 is FYNNEI. CDR3 length: 14 residues.

V and J are TRBV2 and TRBJ2-5, with a weak D call TRBD2 (5 bases). The CDR3 spans 14 residues. V was cut by 7 bases and J by 1 base, with 13 bases left in between. Germline CDR1 SNHLY, CDR2 FYNNEI. DNA for the CDR3: TGTGCCAGCAATGGCGGCGGGCGCCAAGAGACCCAGTACTTC. As protein: CASNGGGRQETQYF. Using reference TRBV2 and TRBJ2-5 for the parts outside the CDR3, the full variable domain is EPEVTQTPSHQVTQMGQEVILRCVPISNHLYFYWYRQILGQKVEFLVSFYNNEISEKSEIFDDQFSVERPDGSNFTLKIRSTKLEDSAMYFCASNGGGRQETQYFGPGTRLLVL.

The chain is built from TRBV5-1 and TRBJ1-1; D remains unclear. This CDR3 is built from 11 residues. With 4 bases removed from V and 4 bases from J, the gap between germline ends came to 5 bases. Germline CDR1 and CDR2: SGHRS and YFSETQ. CDR3 loop: CASSTGTEAFF. Here the CDR3 DNA reads TGCGCCAGCAGCACCGGCACTGAAGCTTTCTTT.

The CDR3: CASSPSRGGTDTQYF. The DNA for the CDR3 is TGTGCCAGCTCACCTTCGCGCGGTGGCACAGATACGCAGTATTTT. The J gene is TRBJ2-3, the V gene TRBV18; D unresolved. This CDR3 is built from 15 residues. V gave up 3 bases and J gave up 1 base, with 11 bases separating them. The germline gives CDR1 KGHSH, CDR2 LQKENI.

This clone was observed a few times. V is TRBV6-5 and J is TRBJ1-3; D is undetermined. Per the germline V gene, CDR1 is MNHEY and CDR2 is SVGAGI. The CDR3 runs 15 residues. The V end was cut by 0 bases, the J end by 2 bases, with 8 bases between. The CDR3 DNA sequence: TGTGCCAGCAGTTACTCGATGGGCCCTGGAAACACCATATATTTT. Amino acid sequence: CASSYSMGPGNTIYF.

DNA of the CDR3: TGCGCCAGCAGTCTCCCCGAGAGTGGGACAGAAGATAGCTCTGGGGCCAACGTCCTGACTTTC. As protein: CASSLPESGTEDSSGANVLTF. V gene TRBV23-1 combines with J gene TRBJ2-6; 7 positions match TRBD1. TRBV23-1 is identified as an open reading frame with a role that is uncertain. The V segment lost 4 bases and the J segment 0 bases; nucleotides outside the gene matches: 18. This CDR3 contains 21 residues.

This clone was recorded a few times. This sequence joins TRBV19 and TRBJ2-3; no firm D call. Trimming took 6 bases from V and 5 from J, leaving 6 bases between them. Germline values: CDR1 LNHDA, CDR2 SQIVND (reference sequence). There are 11 residues in the CDR3. CDR3 in amino acids: CASSNLDTQYF. DNA of the CDR3: TGTGCCAGTAGCAACCTAGATACGCAGTATTTT.

The chain recombines TRBV7-9 with TRBJ2-7, with D perhaps matching TRBD2 (5 bases). The CDR3 loop spans 15 amino acids. Per germline, CDR1 SEHNR and CDR2 FQNEAQ (reference sequence). Trimming pared 0 bases from V and 6 bases from J, leaving 15 bases between. The CDR3 loop is CASSLAARVYGEQYF. CDR3 DNA: TGTGCCAGCAGCTTAGCAGCGAGGGTTTACGGCGAGCAGTACTTC.

Only a few counts were recorded for this clone. The V and J genes are TRBV28 and TRBJ1-1, with unresolved D. The CDR3 spans 16 residues. Trimming removed 5 bases at V and 2 bases at J, with 18 bases between. Germline assignment: CDR1 MDHEN and CDR2 SYDVKM. The DNA of the CDR3 is TGTGCCAGCAGTAATTCGAGACTCGTTATTAACACTGAAGCTTTCTTT. Translated, it gives CASSNSRLVINTEAFF.

The rearrangement uses TRBV7-9 and TRBJ2-7; D not certain. The CDR3 totals 12 residues. CDR1 is SEHNR and CDR2 is FQNEAQ in the germline V gene (reference sequence). Trimming took off 2 bases at V and 4 bases at J, with 6 bases between the two ends. CDR3 nucleotides: TGTGCCAGCAGCTTAAATGGATACGAGCAGTACTTC. It is translated as CASSLNGYEQYF.

The genes are TRBV5-6 and TRBJ2-5, with TRBD2 as a possible D gene (5 bases). Germline V gives CDR1 SGHDT, CDR2 YYEEEE. V shed 3 bases and J shed 3 bases, with 21 bases lying between them. The CDR3 consists of 17 residues. The CDR3 reads CASSYAPPGMNEETQYF. DNA for the CDR3: TGTGCCAGCAGCTATGCGCCGCCCGGGATGAATGAAGAGACCCAGTACTTC. The full variable domain, in which reference TRBV5-6 and TRBJ2-5 provide the parts outside the CDR3, is DAGVTQSPTHLIKTRGQQVTLRCSPKSGHDTVSWYQQALGQGPQFIFQYYEEEERQRGNFPDRFSGHQFPNYSSELNVNALLLGDSALYLCASSYAPPGMNEETQYFGPGTRLLVL.